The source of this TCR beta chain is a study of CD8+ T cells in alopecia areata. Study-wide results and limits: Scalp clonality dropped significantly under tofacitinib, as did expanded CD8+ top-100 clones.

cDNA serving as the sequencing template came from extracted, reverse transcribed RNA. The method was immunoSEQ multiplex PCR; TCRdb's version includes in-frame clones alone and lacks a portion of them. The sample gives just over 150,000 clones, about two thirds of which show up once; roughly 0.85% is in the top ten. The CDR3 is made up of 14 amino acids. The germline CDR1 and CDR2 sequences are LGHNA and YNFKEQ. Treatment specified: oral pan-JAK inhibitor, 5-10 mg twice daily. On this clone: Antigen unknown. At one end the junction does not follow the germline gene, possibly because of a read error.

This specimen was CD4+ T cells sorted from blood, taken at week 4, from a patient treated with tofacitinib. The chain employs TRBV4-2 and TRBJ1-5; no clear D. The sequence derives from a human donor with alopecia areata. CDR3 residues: CASTQYIGDQPQHF. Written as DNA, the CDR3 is TGTGCCAGCACCCAATATATCGGGGATCAGCCCCAGCATTTT.